A single sample is the source of the 25 T cell receptor beta chains below, sequenced in a study of response to subunit inactivated influenza vaccine. Each CDR3 protein gets one entry after TCRdb re-called the RT-PCR reads with MiXCR. Altogether roughly 710,000 distinct CDR3 sequences are present, 13% to 15% being singletons, with the ten largest covering 7.5% to 8%. Sequencing was performed on PBMCs from blood, taken around 14 days before vaccination. The receptor set was obtained from a man aged 45-65 years who received an inactivated influenza vaccine.

This clonotype was counted many times. The DNA for the CDR3 is TGCGCCAGCAGCCTATCGGGACTCACGAACACTGAAGCTTTCTTT. Translated, it gives CASSLSGLTNTEAFF. The chain recombines TRBV4-3 with TRBJ1-1, with D maybe TRBD1 (5 bases). Germline V gene sequence: CDR1 LGHNA, CDR2 YSLEER. This CDR3 comprises 15 residues. Trimming took 4 bases from V and 1 from J, leaving 13 bases between them.

This clonotype was picked up many times. The chain combines TRBV7-8 with TRBJ2-1, with TRBD1 as a possible D gene (5 bases). Between the trimmed V and J ends, which lost 5 bases and 0 bases, there was a span of 11 bases. Germline V CDR1 and CDR2: SGHVS, FQNEAQ. This CDR3 is 15 amino acids long. CDR3 loop: CASSQGRSSYNEQFF. CDR3 DNA: TGTGCCAGCAGCCAGGGCCGGAGCTCCTACAATGAGCAGTTCTTC.

This clonotype was detected only a few times. This chain connects TRBV15 to TRBJ2-7, with D possibly TRBD2 on 6 matching bases. The CDR3 extends over 14 amino acids. With 3 bases removed from V and 3 bases from J, the gap between germline ends came to 12 bases. Germline assignment: CDR1 LNHNV and CDR2 YYDKDF (reference sequence). Here the CDR3 DNA reads TGTGCCACCAGCAGCGGGAGTGGGAGCTACGAGCAGTACTTC. It is translated as CATSSGSGSYEQYF.

This clonotype has a handful of counts. This sequence joins TRBV4-2 and TRBJ2-3; tentatively, D is TRBD1 or TRBD2 (6 bases each). From germline, CDR1 is LGHNA and CDR2 YNFKEQ. CDR3 length: 17 residues. Deletions cut 3 bases from V and 2 bases from J, with 18 bases between. CDR3 sequence reads: CASSHYSLGGLTDTQYF. In DNA form, the CDR3 reads TGTGCCAGCAGCCACTACTCTCTGGGGGGCCTCACAGATACGCAGTATTTT.

This clonotype was counted between two and nine times. The chain combines TRBV6-2 or TRBV6-3 with TRBJ2-7; TRBD2 matches 11 bases. The CDR3 length is 15 residues. Germline CDR1 reads MNHEY; CDR2 reads SVGEGT. V gave up 4 bases and J gave up 2 bases; unmatched junction bases: 4. This CDR3 reads CASSSLTSGTYEQYF. As DNA, the CDR3 is TGTGCCAGCAGTTCCCTGACTAGCGGGACCTACGAGCAGTACTTC.

This clonotype was recorded a few times. The chain recombines TRBV20-1 with TRBJ1-4; a possible D gene is TRBD1 (5 bases). CDR1 and CDR2 (germline): DFQATT, SNEGSKA (reference sequence). The CDR3 contains 15 residues. V gave up 6 bases and J gave up 10 bases, with 24 bases separating them. CDR3 residues: CSARTYRGFTGKLFF. The CDR3 nucleotides read TGCAGTGCCCGAACTTACCGGGGGTTTACGGGAAAACTGTTTTTT.

This clonotype was counted many times. This chain uses TRBV12-3 or TRBV12-4 with TRBJ2-5, with D perhaps TRBD1 (6 bases). The CDR3 has 14 residues. The V end lost 7 bases, the J end lost 2 bases, and 14 bases lay between the germline ends. CDR3: CASTLGQLQETQYF. The CDR3 coding sequence is TGTGCCAGCACCCTCGGACAGCTTCAAGAGACCCAGTACTTC.

The chain joins TRBV7-9 to TRBJ2-3; 11 positions match TRBD2. Germline-derived CDR1 and CDR2 are SEHNR and FQNEAQ (reference sequence). This CDR3 comprises 15 residues. V gave up 3 bases and J gave up 5 bases; unmatched junction bases: 4. The CDR3 loop is CASSFSGRDEDTQYF. The CDR3, as DNA: TGTGCCAGCAGCTTTAGCGGGAGGGACGAAGATACGCAGTATTTT.

This clonotype was seen repeatedly, ten times or more. The chain employs TRBV12-3 or TRBV12-4 and TRBJ2-5, with D tentatively TRBD1 or TRBD2 (6 bases each). CDR3 length: 14 amino acids. V lost 8 bases to trimming and J lost 3 bases, with 16 bases between them. CDR3 nucleotides: TGTGCCAGCGGGGGGCTTAACAGGGAAGAGACCCAGTACTTC. This sequence encodes CASGGLNREETQYF.

This clonotype was recorded a few times. The chain has TRBV20-1 and TRBJ1-1; weak D call: TRBD1 (5 bases). The CDR3 is 15 amino acids. Trimming took off 5 bases at V and 1 base at J, with 17 bases between the two ends. CDR1 and CDR2 from the germline V gene are DFQATT and SNEGSKA (reference sequence). CDR3 amino acids: CSAPSGGFPNTEAFF. CDR3 coding DNA: TGCAGTGCTCCGAGCGGGGGGTTCCCGAACACTGAAGCTTTCTTT.

This chain joins TRBV12-3 or TRBV12-4 and TRBJ1-6, with TRBD1 matching 9 bases. This CDR3 contains 15 residues. V was clipped by 4 bases and J by 7 bases; unmatched bases: 5. The CDR3 loop is CASSSGQGRNSPLHF. The CDR3 DNA reads TGTGCCAGCAGTTCGGGACAGGGCAGAAATTCACCCCTCCACTTT.

This clonotype was detected a few times. The rearrangement uses TRBV24-1 and TRBJ2-3; 10 nucleotides line up with TRBD2. CDR1 is KGHDR, CDR2 SFDVKD, per germline. V was clipped by 7 bases and J by 1 base; unmatched bases: 1. The CDR3 consists of 14 residues. CDR3 coding DNA: TGTGCCACCAGCGGGACTAGCGGCACAGATACGCAGTATTTT. Translation: CATSGTSGTDTQYF.

This clonotype was counted only a few times. The chain links TRBV3-1 to TRBJ2-7; D tentatively reads TRBD1 or TRBD2 (5 bases each). The CDR3 contains 13 residues. Germline V gene sequence: CDR1 LGHDT, CDR2 YNNKEL (reference sequence). V was clipped by 3 bases and J by 9 bases, with 15 bases between them. CDR3 loop: CASSQIRGEGQYF. The DNA for the CDR3 is TGTGCCAGCAGCCAGATAAGGGGCGAGGGGCAGTACTTC.

The chain's CDR3 is CASSVSGTLQFF. CDR3 sequence (DNA): TGTGCCAGCAGTGTATCTGGCACCCTTCAATTCTTC. The chain has TRBV2 and TRBJ2-1; D unresolved. Per germline, CDR1 SNHLY and CDR2 FYNNEI. This CDR3 is built from 12 residues. V was pared by 4 bases and J by 16 bases, with 17 bases between.

The V and J genes are TRBV7-2 and TRBJ2-3, with D unclear. V shed 5 bases and J shed 6 bases, with 18 bases lying between them. This CDR3 contains 15 residues. Germline V gene data show CDR1 as SGHTA and CDR2 as FQGNSA. CDR3 residues: CASSPPPTRWDTQYF. The CDR3 DNA is TGTGCCAGCAGCCCCCCGCCCACAAGGTGGGATACGCAGTATTTT.

This clonotype was picked up a small number of times. The chain employs TRBV4-1 and TRBJ1-2; D is unresolved. Trimming removed 7 bases from V and 0 bases from J, with 9 bases in between. CDR3 size: 13 residues. Germline assignment: CDR1 MGHRA and CDR2 YSYEKL. Written as DNA, the CDR3 is TGCGCCAGCACCCTGGCCCCTAACTATGGCTACACCTTC. This encodes CASTLAPNYGYTF.

This clonotype was seen a few times. J is TRBJ2-5 and V is TRBV29-1; perhaps TRBD1 as D (5 bases). The CDR3 extends over 12 amino acids. CDR1 and CDR2 from the germline V gene are SQVTM and ANQGSEA. V dropped 4 bases and J dropped 9 bases, with 15 bases sitting between them. The CDR3 DNA follows: TGCAGCGTTGTAGGGCAGGGTTGGTCCCAGTACTTC. Protein sequence: CSVVGQGWSQYF.

This clonotype has more than one count but fewer than ten. The rearrangement joins TRBV5-1 to TRBJ2-5; D possibly uses TRBD1 or TRBD2 (5 bases each). The CDR3 is 15 amino acids. Germline V gene sequence: CDR1 SGHRS, CDR2 YFSETQ. V lost 0 bases and J 5 bases, leaving 14 bases between the germline ends. CDR3 in amino acids: CASSLALAGQETQYF. The CDR3 nucleotides are TGCGCCAGCAGCTTGGCCCTAGCAGGGCAGGAGACCCAGTACTTC.

This clonotype was counted a few times. The J gene is TRBJ1-2, the V gene TRBV14; 8 positions agree with TRBD1. With V trimmed by 0 bases and J by 5 bases, 5 bases remained unmatched. Looked up from germline, CDR1 is SGHDN and CDR2 is FVKESK. CDR3 length: 15 amino acids. The CDR3 loop is CASSQDVGQGYGYTF. Written as DNA, the CDR3 is TGTGCCAGCAGCCAAGACGTAGGACAGGGTTATGGCTACACCTTC. The whole variable domain, filled in from reference TRBV14 and TRBJ1-2, reads EAGVTQFPSHSVIEKGQTVTLRCDPISGHDNLYWYRRVMGKEIKFLLHFVKESKQDESGMPNNRFLAERTGGTYSTLKVQPAELEDSGVYFCASSQDVGQGYGYTFGSGTRLTVV.

The rearrangement uses TRBV30 and TRBJ2-7; D may correspond to TRBD1 or TRBD2 (5 bases each). Germline V gene sequence: CDR1 GTSNPN, CDR2 SVGIG (reference sequence). V lost 3 bases to trimming and J lost 2 bases, with 17 bases between them. The CDR3 extends over 15 amino acids. CDR3 nucleotide sequence: TGTGCCTGGAGAAGCGGTCTGGGGCTCACCTACGAGCAGTACTTC. Encoded protein: CAWRSGLGLTYEQYF.

The V and J genes are TRBV5-1 and TRBJ2-7; D gene uncertain. The germline V gene has CDR1 SGHRS and CDR2 YFSETQ. The CDR3 spans 16 residues. Trimming left V 0 bases short and J 0 bases short, with 13 bases between. CDR3: CASSLGSFPLSYEQYF. In DNA, the CDR3 is TGCGCCAGCAGCTTGGGCTCCTTTCCCCTCTCCTACGAGCAGTACTTC.

This clonotype came up a few times. At one end the junction does not follow the germline gene, possibly because of a read error. The chain combines TRBV29-1 with TRBJ2-1; D is unclear. The V gene's germline CDR1 is SQVTM and CDR2 ANQGSEA. This CDR3 is built from 11 residues. The CDR3 DNA reads TGCAGCGTGTCTCTCTACGATGAGCAGTTCTTC. Protein: CSVSLYDEQFF.

The rearrangement joins TRBV12-3 or TRBV12-4 to TRBJ1-1, with TRBD1 identical over 7 bases. The CDR3 sequence is 12 residues long. V trimming: 5 bases; J trimming: 11 bases; junction bases outside the gene matches: 8. CDR3 nucleotide sequence: TGTGCCAGCAGTCGCCCAGGGGGGGGGGCTTTCTTT. Translated, it gives CASSRPGGGAFF.

The rearrangement uses TRBV4-1 and TRBJ2-7, with 16 nucleotides matching TRBD2. Unmatched junction bases numbered 19, after V lost 1 base and J lost 7 bases. The CDR3 totals 21 residues. The germline gives CDR1 MGHRA, CDR2 YSYEKL. This CDR3 is CASSQAAARMGLAGGLREQYF. In DNA, the CDR3 is TGCGCCAGCAGCCAAGCAGCCGCGCGTATGGGACTAGCGGGAGGGCTGAGGGAGCAGTACTTC.

The chain couples TRBV18 to TRBJ2-1, with 8 bases lining up with TRBD2. The trim removed 2 bases at V and 4 bases at J, leaving 7 bases unmatched. Per the germline V gene, CDR1 is KGHSH and CDR2 is LQKENI. This CDR3 is built from 16 residues. The CDR3 sequence: CASSPKLAATYNEQFF. The CDR3 DNA reads as TGTGCCAGCTCACCAAAACTAGCGGCAACTTACAATGAGCAGTTCTTC.